Each of the 13 T cell receptor beta chains below was sequenced from the same sample in a study of OX40 agonist ivuxolimab in advanced cancers. TCRdb keeps only in-frame clones here, not all; method: immunoSEQ multiplex PCR. The sample holds about 150,000 clones, 85% to 95% seen once. The sequenced sample was CD4+ or CD8+ T cells sorted from blood, obtained in a trial of the OX40 agonist ivuxolimab. These receptors all stem from an adult with an advanced solid tumor such as melanoma, head and neck, liver or kidney cancer.

The chain has TRBV9 and TRBJ2-1; 7 bases align to TRBD2. Unmatched junction bases numbered 4, after V lost 4 bases and J lost 3 bases. The CDR3 consists of 14 residues. CDR1 SGDLS and CDR2 YYNGEE come from the germline V gene. The CDR3 reads CASSPGGSYNEQFF. CDR3 coding DNA: TGTGCCAGCAGCCCCGGGGGGAGCTACAATGAGCAGTTCTTC. The complete variable domain, with remaining parts taken from reference TRBV9 and TRBJ2-1, reads DSGVTQTPKHLITATGQRVTLRCSPRSGDLSVYWYQQSLDQGLQFLIQYYNGEERAKGNILERFSAQQFPDLHSELNLSSLELGDSALYFCASSPGGSYNEQFFGPGTRLTVL.

The V and J genes are TRBV28 and TRBJ1-5, with TRBD1 as a possible D gene (6 bases). The V end was cut by 11 bases, the J end by 0 bases, with 20 bases between. The CDR3 runs 16 residues. Germline CDR1 is MDHEN and CDR2 is SYDVKM. CDR3 nucleotide sequence: TGTGCCCCCAGGAGGGCAGGGGAATATAGCAATCAGCCCCAGCATTTT. This translates into CAPRRAGEYSNQPQHF.

J is TRBJ2-1 and V is TRBV19, with D possibly matching TRBD2 (7 bases). This CDR3 has 16 residues. The ends were cut back, 6 bases at V and 3 bases at J, with 18 bases in the middle. The germline V gene has CDR1 LNHDA and CDR2 SQIVND (reference sequence). For the CDR3, the DNA is TGTGCCAGTAGGGGGGGGCCCGGTTCTCTCTACAATGAGCAGTTCTTC. Encoded protein: CASRGGPGSLYNEQFF.

The rearrangement joins TRBV6-5 to TRBJ1-1; D is undetermined. The V gene lost 4 bases and the J gene lost 10 bases, with 10 bases spanning the gap. CDR1 and CDR2 from the germline V gene are MNHEY and SVGAGI. The CDR3 runs 11 residues. The CDR3 protein is CASSSEGRAFF. The CDR3 coding sequence is TGTGCCAGCAGTTCCGAGGGTCGAGCTTTCTTT.

This chain joins TRBV6-5 and TRBJ1-5, with a possible D match to TRBD1 (5 bases). The CDR3 extends over 13 amino acids. Germline CDR1 MNHEY, CDR2 SVGAGI. Trimming cost V 2 bases and J 7 bases, with 9 bases left between them. CDR3 sequence: CASSYGGTQPQHF. The CDR3 coding sequence is TGTGCCAGCAGTTACGGGGGTACGCAGCCCCAGCATTTT.

The chain employs TRBV7-2 and TRBJ1-2; no definite D call. V lost 1 base and J lost 2, with 11 bases in between. The CDR3 consists of 15 residues. The germline CDR1 and CDR2 sequences are SGHTA and FQGNSA. CDR3 amino acids: CASSLGGSHNYGYTF. Written as DNA, the CDR3 is TGTGCCAGCAGCTTAGGAGGGTCTCACAACTATGGCTACACCTTC.

This sequence joins TRBV28 and TRBJ2-5, with 7 nucleotides matching TRBD2. Germline assignment: CDR1 MDHEN and CDR2 SYDVKM. V shed 6 bases and J 1 base; nucleotides not matched to a gene: 2. This CDR3 contains 13 residues. Here the CDR3 DNA reads TGTGCCAGCAGCCGCGGGGGCCAAGAGACCCAGTACTTC. Translated, it gives CASSRGGQETQYF.

The chain combines TRBV5-1 with TRBJ2-3; TRBD1 or TRBD2 may be the D gene (5 bases each). CDR3 length equals 15 residues. The V end was cut by 4 bases, the J end by 5 bases, with 17 bases between. Germline V gives CDR1 SGHRS, CDR2 YFSETQ. The CDR3 spells CASSNRDPRVDTQYF. The CDR3 region has the DNA TGCGCCAGCAGCAACCGGGACCCCCGGGTAGATACGCAGTATTTT. Based on the CDR3 plus reference TRBV5-1 and TRBJ2-3, the full variable domain is KAGVTQTPRYLIKTRGQQVTLSCSPISGHRSVSWYQQTPGQGLQFLFEYFSETQRNKGNFPGRFSGRQFSNSRSEMNVSTLELGDSALYLCASSNRDPRVDTQYFGPGTRLTVL.

This clone was picked up one time. The chain is built from TRBV7-3 and TRBJ1-5, with TRBD1 as a possible D gene (5 bases). With 6 bases removed from V and 7 bases from J, the gap between germline ends came to 19 bases. CDR3 length: 15 residues. Germline CDR1 and CDR2: SGHTA and FQGTGA. The CDR3 reads CASSNSQGSGQPQHF. The CDR3 region has the DNA TGTGCCAGCAGTAACAGTCAGGGTTCGGGGCAGCCCCAGCATTTT.

The chain couples TRBV11-3 to TRBJ2-4; D unclear. This CDR3 region has 16 residues. Trimming pared 4 bases from V and 0 bases from J, leaving 13 bases between. CDR1 SGHNT and CDR2 YENEEA come from the germline V gene. CDR3 nucleotide sequence: TGTGCCAGCAGCTACCGGGCGGATCTAGCCAAAAACATTCAGTACTTC. It codes for CASSYRADLAKNIQYF.

The V gene is TRBV7-9, the J gene TRBJ1-6, with D tentatively TRBD1 (6 bases). V lost 5 bases to trimming and J lost 6 bases, with 14 bases between them. This CDR3 contains 15 residues. Germline CDR1 is SEHNR and CDR2 is FQNEAQ (reference sequence). CDR3 coding DNA: TGTGCCAGCAGCACAACAGGGTATCGTAATTCACCCCTCCACTTT. It is translated as CASSTTGYRNSPLHF.

The CDR3 is CASSEIGVTETQYF. The CDR3 DNA follows: TGTGCCAGCAGTGAAATCGGGGTCACGGAGACCCAGTACTTC. The chain is built from TRBV25-1 and TRBJ2-5; perhaps TRBD2 as D (5 bases). The germline V gene has CDR1 MGHDK and CDR2 SYGVNS. Trimming stripped 2 bases from V and 5 bases from J, with 12 bases between. This CDR3 spans 14 amino acids. Full variable domain (missing parts from reference TRBV25-1 and TRBJ2-5): EADIYQTPRYLVIGTGKKITLECSQTMGHDKMYWYQQDPGMELHLIHYSYGVNSTEKGDLSSESTVSRIRTEHFPLTLESARPSHTSQYLCASSEIGVTETQYFGPGTRLLVL.

The chain carries TRBV4-3 and TRBJ2-1; 11 bases are a match to TRBD2. The V gene's germline CDR1 is LGHNA and CDR2 YSLEER. The trim removed 2 bases at V and 8 bases at J, leaving 5 bases unmatched. The CDR3 loop spans 15 amino acids. The CDR3, as DNA: TGCGCCAGCAGCCAACAACTAGCGGGAGTTGATGAGCAGTTCTTC. This gives the protein CASSQQLAGVDEQFF.